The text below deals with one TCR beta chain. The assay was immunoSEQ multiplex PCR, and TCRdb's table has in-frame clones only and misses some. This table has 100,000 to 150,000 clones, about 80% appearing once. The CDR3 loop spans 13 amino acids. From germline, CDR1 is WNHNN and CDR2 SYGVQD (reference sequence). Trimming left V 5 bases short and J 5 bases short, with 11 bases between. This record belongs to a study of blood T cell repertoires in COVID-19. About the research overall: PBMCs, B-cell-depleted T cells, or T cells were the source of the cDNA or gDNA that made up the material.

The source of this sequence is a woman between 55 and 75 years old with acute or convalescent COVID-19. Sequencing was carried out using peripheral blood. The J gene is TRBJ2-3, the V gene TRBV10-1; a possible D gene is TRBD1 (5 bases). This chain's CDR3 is CASSHHQGDTQYF. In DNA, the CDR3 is TGCGCCAGCAGTCATCACCAGGGAGATACGCAGTATTTT.